This TCR beta chain was sequenced for a study of early stage breast cancer tumors. The assay was immunoSEQ multiplex PCR, and TCRdb's table has in-frame clones only and misses some. The sample carries about 28,000 clones, 80% recorded once. CDR3 length: 16 amino acids. V was pared by 0 bases and J by 2 bases, with 5 bases of the junction left unmatched. Germline V gene sequence: CDR1 MNHNY, CDR2 SVGAGI (reference sequence). This clone has only one observation. The source material was blood. This chain links TRBV6-6 with TRBJ2-3; 7 bases are shared with TRBD1. The clonotype was recovered from a person between 55 and 69 years old with breast cancer. CDR3 nucleotide sequence: TGTGCCAGCAGTTACTCTGGGACAGAACACACAGATACGCAGTATTTT. This translates into CASSYSGTEHTDTQYF.